The 10 T cell receptor beta chains below were found in one sample sequenced in a study of CD8+CD57+ T cells in acquired aplastic anemia. According to the study, genomic DNA was the template for TCR beta VDJ and CDR3 profiling. TCRdb reanalysed the reads using MiXCR and keeps one entry per CDR3 protein. The sample records roughly 160,000 distinct CDR3 sequences, roughly two thirds being singletons. Previously, flow cytometry had revealed CD8+CD57+ cell expansion in the patients chosen for sequencing. The sample taken for sequencing was sorted CD4+, CD8+, or CD8+CD57+ T cells (not recorded which) from PBMCs. The receptors were sampled from a human donor with aplastic anemia.

In the case of this clonotype: A junction boundary mismatches the germline segment, possibly from a read error. The chain has TRBV7-7 and TRBJ1-1; D gene unclear. The germline CDR1 and CDR2 sequences are SSHAT and FNYEAQ (reference sequence). The CDR3 loop spans 13 amino acids. DNA of the CDR3: TGTGCTAGCAGCCCGTCTCCCAACACTGAAGCTTTCTTT. This encodes CASSPSPNTEAFF.

The gene calls are TRBV5-5 and TRBJ2-3; 11 bases agree with TRBD2. This CDR3 comprises 16 residues. V shed 0 bases, J shed 6 bases, and the junction held 6 bases outside the gene matches. In germline, CDR1 is SGHKS, CDR2 YYEKEE (reference sequence). Here the CDR3 DNA reads TGTGCCAGCAGCTTGGGGGTAGCGGGGGGGGATGATACGCAGTATTTT. It yields the protein CASSLGVAGGDDTQYF.

The chain carries TRBV7-8 and TRBJ1-6; unclear D gene. V lost 5 bases and J lost 6, with 20 bases in between. Germline loops: CDR1 SGHVS, CDR2 FQNEAQ. The CDR3 totals 17 residues. In DNA form, the CDR3 reads TGTGCCAGCAGCCATTCACCTTTTCGGGTCCTTAATTCACCCCTCCACTTT. It specifies CASSHSPFRVLNSPLHF.

As for this clonotype: At one of its ends the junction is not consistent with the germline gene, which may arise from a read error. The genes are TRBV15 and TRBJ2-7, with D perhaps assigned TRBD1 or TRBD2 (5 bases each). Germline values: CDR1 LNHNV, CDR2 YYDKDF (reference sequence). This CDR3 is built from 15 residues. The CDR3 region has the DNA TGTGCCAGCAGCTTACCCCCGGGACCACACTACGAGCAGTACTTC. Protein sequence: CASSLPPGPHYEQYF.

The rearrangement uses TRBV20-1 and TRBJ2-3; 7 nucleotides agree with TRBD2. The trim removed 3 bases at V and 2 bases at J, leaving 8 bases unmatched. The germline V gene encodes CDR1 DFQATT and CDR2 SNEGSKA (reference sequence). This CDR3 has 15 amino acids. CDR3 coding DNA: TGCAGTGCTAGGAGTCTAGCGGAGCACACAGATACGCAGTATTTT. This encodes CSARSLAEHTDTQYF.

V and J are TRBV24-1 and TRBJ2-6, with a possible D match to TRBD1 (5 bases). The CDR3 loop spans 17 amino acids. Germline V gene sequence: CDR1 KGHDR, CDR2 SFDVKD. V lost 3 bases and J 4 bases, leaving 15 bases between the germline ends. The CDR3 sequence: CATSDPQGLAGANVLTF. The CDR3 coding sequence is TGTGCCACCAGTGATCCGCAGGGCCTCGCAGGGGCCAACGTCCTGACTTTC.

J is TRBJ1-6 and V is TRBV2; D not resolved. Germline V gene sequence: CDR1 SNHLY, CDR2 FYNNEI. Deletions cut 8 bases from V and 7 bases from J, with 12 bases between. This CDR3 region has 13 residues. CDR3 sequence: CASGWESNSPLHF. The CDR3 DNA reads TGTGCCAGCGGTTGGGAGTCGAATTCACCCCTCCACTTT.

V usage is TRBV6-4 and J usage is TRBJ2-3; 7 positions agree with TRBD2. Germline CDR1 MRHNA, CDR2 SNTAGT. V lost 4 bases and J lost 3; bases outside the gene matches: 7. The CDR3 length is 15 residues. In DNA, the CDR3 is TGTGCCAGCAGTGTCCGCGGGAGTGTAACAGATACGCAGTATTTT. This codes for CASSVRGSVTDTQYF.

V usage is TRBV7-8 and J usage is TRBJ2-7; D unresolved. The CDR3 consists of 14 residues. Germline loops: CDR1 SGHVS, CDR2 FQNEAQ. V was clipped by 1 base and J by 7 bases, with 14 bases between them. The CDR3: CASSLGIESQEQYF. Here the CDR3 DNA reads TGTGCCAGCAGCTTAGGGATAGAATCCCAGGAGCAGTACTTC.

This sequence joins TRBV2 and TRBJ2-1; TRBD2 matches at 9 bases. The CDR3 consists of 16 residues. V was clipped by 3 bases and J by 2 bases; unmatched bases: 5. Germline V lookup: CDR1 SNHLY, CDR2 FYNNEI. The CDR3 protein is CASSETRLAAYNEQFF. In DNA, the CDR3 is TGTGCCAGCAGTGAGACGAGACTAGCGGCCTACAATGAGCAGTTCTTC.